This T cell receptor (beta chain) was retrieved from a study of blood T cell repertoires in COVID-19. Overall study: Both acute and convalescent COVID-19 samples were obtained from the United States, Italy and Spain. T cells, B-cell-depleted T cells, or PBMCs provided the cDNA or gDNA that served as material.

Original methodology: Estimated nucleated cell counts came from reference gene primer amplification. Sequencing used immunoSEQ multiplex PCR; TCRdb keeps in-frame clones, though not all of them. The V and J calls and clone size are taken from that table; D and trimming were inferred from the DNA. The table records 350,000 or so clones, around 80% of them present only once. This CDR3 has 14 amino acids. V shed 3 bases and J shed 3 bases, with 9 bases lying between them. Per germline, CDR1 SGHTA and CDR2 FQGNSA. The clonotype originates from a young man with active or convalescent COVID-19. V usage is TRBV7-2 and J usage is TRBJ1-5, with D hard to call. Material for sequencing was peripheral blood. The CDR3 bases are TGTGCCAGCAGCTTTGAGGCCCTCAATCAGCCCCAGCATTTT. Translating it yields CASSFEALNQPQHF.